The rows below give T cell receptor beta chains drawn from one sample of a study of identifying expanded T cells in peripheral blood. Profiling relied on immunoSEQ multiplex PCR, and the TCRdb table lists in-frame clones only, not all of them. The sample comprises about 58,000 clones, about 85% of which are singletons, and approximately 15% rests with the top ten. Specimen: blood. All receptors derive from a person aged 18 to 70 in good health. The CDR3 runs from the conserved cysteine through the conserved F or W. D genes are given only for firm matches. Some rows mark clone size as missing; the rest say once, few, many or name a class of expanded clone.

abundance: .; v_gene: TRBV5-1; d_gene: .; j_gene: TRBJ2-2; CDR3aa: CASSLTVTGELFF; CDR3nt: TGCGCCAGCAGCTTAACAGTCACCGGGGAGCTGTTTTTT
abundance: .; v_gene: TRBV25-1; d_gene: TRBD1; j_gene: TRBJ1-2; CDR3aa: CASSDREISRGYTF; CDR3nt: TGTGCCAGCAGCGACAGGGAAATTAGCAGGGGCTACACCTTC
abundance: once; v_gene: TRBV7-9; d_gene: .; j_gene: TRBJ1-4; CDR3aa: CASSLGMGGTNEKLFF; CDR3nt: TGTGCCAGCAGCTTAGGCATGGGGGGAACTAATGAAAAACTGTTTTTT
abundance: few; v_gene: TRBV9; d_gene: .; j_gene: TRBJ1-1; CDR3aa: CASSVVSGGTEAFF; CDR3nt: TGTGCCAGCAGCGTAGTTAGTGGAGGAACTGAAGCTTTCTTT
abundance: .; v_gene: TRBV7-2; d_gene: TRBD1; j_gene: TRBJ1-2; CDR3aa: CASSLVSTGQLYGYTF; CDR3nt: TGTGCCAGCAGCTTAGTATCCACGGGACAGCTCTATGGCTACACCTTC
abundance: .; v_gene: TRBV7-6; d_gene: TRBD2; j_gene: TRBJ2-1; CDR3aa: CASSLFRTSGNNEQFF; CDR3nt: TGTGCCAGCAGCTTATTTAGGACTAGCGGGAACAATGAGCAGTTCTTC
abundance: .; v_gene: TRBV28; d_gene: .; j_gene: TRBJ1-2; CDR3aa: CASSLQLGLNGYTF; CDR3nt: TGTGCCAGCAGTTTACAGTTAGGGCTGAATGGCTACACCTTC
abundance: .; v_gene: TRBV5-1; d_gene: .; j_gene: TRBJ2-1; CDR3aa: CASSPEGTINEQFF; CDR3nt: TGCGCCAGCAGCCCGGAAGGGACAATCAATGAGCAGTTCTTC
abundance: .; v_gene: TRBV9; d_gene: .; j_gene: TRBJ2-7; CDR3aa: CASSVERNSYEQYF; CDR3nt: TGTGCCAGCAGCGTGGAGCGAAACAGCTACGAGCAGTACTTC
abundance: few; v_gene: TRBV5-1; d_gene: .; j_gene: TRBJ2-2; CDR3aa: CASSPLTGQVNTGELFF; CDR3nt: TGCGCCAGCAGCCCACTAACAGGGCAGGTAAACACCGGGGAGCTGTTTTTT
abundance: .; v_gene: TRBV29-1; d_gene: .; j_gene: TRBJ1-2; CDR3aa: CSVDWLYGYTF; CDR3nt: TGCAGCGTTGATTGGCTCTATGGCTACACCTTC
abundance: few; v_gene: TRBV6-4; d_gene: TRBD2; j_gene: TRBJ2-1; CDR3aa: CASTDGGTSMSLTEQFF; CDR3nt: TGTGCCAGCACCGACGGTGGGACTAGCATGTCCCTCACTGAGCAGTTCTTC
abundance: few; v_gene: TRBV6-4; d_gene: TRBD2; j_gene: TRBJ2-1; CDR3aa: CASSLSSGGYNEQFF; CDR3nt: TGTGCCAGCAGCTTGAGTAGCGGGGGGTACAATGAGCAGTTCTTC